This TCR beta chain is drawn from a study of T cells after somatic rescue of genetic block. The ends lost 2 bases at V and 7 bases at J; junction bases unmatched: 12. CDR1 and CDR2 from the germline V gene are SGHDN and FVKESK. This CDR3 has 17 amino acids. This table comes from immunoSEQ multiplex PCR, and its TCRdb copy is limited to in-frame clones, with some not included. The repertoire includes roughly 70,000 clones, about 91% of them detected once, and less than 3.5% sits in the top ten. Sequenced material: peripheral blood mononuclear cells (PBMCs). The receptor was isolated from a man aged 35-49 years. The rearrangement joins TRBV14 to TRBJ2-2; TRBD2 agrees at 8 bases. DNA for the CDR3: TGTGCCAGCAGCCAACTGTCAGCGGGAGATTGGGGCGGGGAGCTGTTTTTT. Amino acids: CASSQLSAGDWGGELFF.